This T cell receptor (beta chain) is drawn from a study of identical twins. On this clonotype itself: Its antigen is unknown.

Between the trimmed V and J ends, which lost 6 bases and 4 bases, there was a span of 13 bases. The CDR3 is made up of 13 amino acids. Germline V gene data show CDR1 as KGHSH and CDR2 as LQKENI. The study's findings and limits: The study found excess low generation probability among twin-shared out-of-frame alpha sequences.

TCRdb reprocessed the 5' RACE reads via MiXCR and lists one record per CDR3 protein. The table lists fewer than 550,000 distinct CDR3 sequences, roughly an eighth of them singletons. These data were also filed under a second study, of yellow fever vaccine responses in identical twins.

The sequence was obtained from a woman in her late teens or twenties in good health. The specimen was CD4+ T cells sorted from blood. The chain uses TRBV18 and TRBJ2-7, with D unclear. CDR3 coding DNA: TGTGCCAGCTCCAACCTTAGGGAATACGAGCAGTACTTC. Amino acid sequence: CASSNLREYEQYF. Looking up the rest from reference TRBV18 and TRBJ2-7 gives the full variable domain: NAGVMQNPRHLVRRRGQEARLRCSPMKGHSHVYWYRQLPEEGLKFMVYLQKENIIDESGMPKERFSAEFPKEGPSILRIQQVVRGDSAAYFCASSNLREYEQYFGPGTRLTVT.